The T cell receptor beta chain described here comes from a study of CD8 T cells in Susac syndrome. Reverse transcription used roughly 0.5 to 1 ug RNA and random hexamers. Multiplex PCR with immunoSEQ amplified the TCR beta CDR3 across 54 Vbeta and 13 Jbeta. TCRdb re-derived calls from the immunoSEQ multiplex PCR reads in MiXCR, one entry per CDR3 protein. Of about 440,000 distinct CDR3 sequences in the sample, around 83% were seen once. Germline V gene sequence: CDR1 LNHDA, CDR2 SQIVND (reference sequence). The CDR3 extends over 14 amino acids. The germline V and J ends were trimmed by 1 base and 2 bases, with 9 bases remaining between them. Sequencing of TCR beta covered CD8+ and CD4+ T cells obtained from blood. Negative isolation was used for CD8+ and CD4+ T cells and FACS enrichment for TEMRA cells.

Source material: CD8+ T cells from PBMCs. The V call is TRBV19, the J call TRBJ2-7; D is uncertain. This receptor was identified in a human donor with multiple sclerosis. CDR3 in amino acids: CASSIGPEAYEQYF. For the CDR3, the DNA is TGTGCCAGTAGTATAGGGCCGGAAGCCTACGAGCAGTACTTC.